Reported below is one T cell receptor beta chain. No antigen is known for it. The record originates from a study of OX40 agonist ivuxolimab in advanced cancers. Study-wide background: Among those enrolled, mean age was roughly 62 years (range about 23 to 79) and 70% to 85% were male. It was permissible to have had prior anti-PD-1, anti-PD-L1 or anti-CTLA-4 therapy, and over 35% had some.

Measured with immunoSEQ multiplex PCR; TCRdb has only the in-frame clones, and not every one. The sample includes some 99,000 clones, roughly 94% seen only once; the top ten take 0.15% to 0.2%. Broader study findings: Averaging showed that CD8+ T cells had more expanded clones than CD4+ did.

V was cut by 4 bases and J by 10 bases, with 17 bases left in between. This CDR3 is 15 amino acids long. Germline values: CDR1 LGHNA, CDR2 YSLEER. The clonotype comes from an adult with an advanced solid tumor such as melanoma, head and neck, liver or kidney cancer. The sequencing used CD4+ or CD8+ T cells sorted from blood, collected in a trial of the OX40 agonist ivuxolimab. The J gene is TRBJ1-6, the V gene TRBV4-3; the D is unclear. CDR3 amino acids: CASSRQTGEASPLHF. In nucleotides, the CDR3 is TGCGCCAGCAGCCGGCAGACTGGTGAGGCGTCACCCCTCCACTTT.